These 26 T cell receptor beta chains were sequenced from one sample in a study of radiotherapy plus CTLA-4 blockade in lung cancer. Here immunoSEQ multiplex PCR was the method, and the copy in TCRdb shows in-frame clones only, minus some. The table shows around 30,000 clones, with roughly three quarters occurring only once. The sample here was peripheral blood, taken from a patient treated with radiotherapy plus ipilimumab. The source of these receptors is a human donor with non-small cell lung cancer that progressed on radiotherapy plus ipilimumab.

The chain uses TRBV6-6 and TRBJ1-2, with 8 bases aligning to TRBD1. With 6 bases clipped from V and 2 bases from J, the junction kept 5 bases outside the gene matches. The CDR3 has 14 residues. Germline-derived CDR1 and CDR2 are MNHNY and SVGAGI (reference sequence). The CDR3 sequence: CASSEQGENYGYTF. DNA for the CDR3: TGTGCCAGCAGCGAACAGGGGGAGAACTATGGCTACACCTTC.

This clone was picked up a small number of times. The genes are TRBV30 and TRBJ2-7; 8 bases align to TRBD2. Germline values: CDR1 GTSNPN, CDR2 SVGIG (reference sequence). This CDR3 comprises 19 residues. Losses at the gene ends were 4 bases for V and 5 bases for J; bases not matched to a gene: 25. CDR3 region: CAWILRPGLGSPPRHEQYF. Written as DNA, the CDR3 is TGTGCCTGGATTCTCAGACCGGGACTAGGGTCCCCGCCGAGACACGAGCAGTACTTC. Full variable domain (outside the CDR3, taken from reference TRBV30 and TRBJ2-7): SQTIHQWPATLVQPVGSPLSLECTVEGTSNPNLYWYRQAAGRGLQLLFYSVGIGQISSEVPQNLSASRPQDRQFILSSKKLLLSDSGFYLCAWILRPGLGSPPRHEQYFGPGTRLTVT.

CDR3: CASSLGSGVHYEQYF. CDR3 DNA: TGTGCCAGCAGCTTAGGGAGTGGAGTCCACTACGAGCAGTACTTC. The rearrangement uses TRBV7-9 and TRBJ2-7; D is ambiguous. The CDR3 loop spans 15 amino acids. Trimming cost V 1 base and J 3 bases, with 13 bases left between them. The germline CDR1 and CDR2 sequences are SEHNR and FQNEAQ (reference sequence).

The rearrangement links TRBV29-1 to TRBJ2-7; TRBD1 matches at 10 bases. Unmatched junction bases numbered 3, after V lost 7 bases and J lost 6 bases. This CDR3 spans 11 amino acids. Germline V gives CDR1 SQVTM, CDR2 ANQGSEA. CDR3 in amino acids: CSAGTGAEQYF. Written as DNA, the CDR3 is TGCAGCGCCGGGACAGGGGCCGAGCAGTACTTC.

This chain joins TRBV6-1 and TRBJ2-2; TRBD1 matches at 8 bases. The CDR3 runs to 19 residues. Germline V gene lookup returns CDR1 MNHNS and CDR2 SASEGT. V trimming: 1 base; J trimming: 2 bases; junction bases outside the gene matches: 12. CDR3 in DNA: TGTGCCAGCAGTGAAGGCAGGGGGCCCCGTAAGTCAAACACCGGGGAGCTGTTTTTT. It is translated as CASSEGRGPRKSNTGELFF.

This chain joins TRBV6-6 and TRBJ2-5; D is uncertain. CDR1 and CDR2 (germline): MNHNY, SVGAGI (reference sequence). CDR3 length: 13 residues. V lost 7 bases and J 5 bases, leaving 14 bases between the germline ends. CDR3 region: CASTRYSEETQYF. CDR3 nucleotide sequence: TGTGCCAGCACTCGGTACTCGGAGGAGACCCAGTACTTC.

The chain joins TRBV11-2 to TRBJ1-4, with 7 bases matching TRBD1. The CDR3 length is 15 residues. The germline V gene encodes CDR1 SGHAT and CDR2 FQNNGV. Germline trimming cut 1 base from V and 5 bases from J; bases unmatched to any gene: 4. The CDR3 DNA sequence: TGTGCCAGCAGCTTAGTCGTGACAGGGAATGAAAAACTGTTTTTT. It translates to CASSLVVTGNEKLFF.

The chain recombines TRBV2 with TRBJ2-2, with D uncertain. CDR1 and CDR2 (germline): SNHLY, FYNNEI. The CDR3 has 15 residues. Trimming removed 8 bases from V and 0 bases from J, with 13 bases in between. The CDR3 protein is CASFPQAPNTGELFF. The CDR3 nucleotides read TGTGCCAGCTTCCCCCAAGCCCCGAACACCGGGGAGCTGTTTTTT.

This clone was picked up a small number of times. The rearrangement links TRBV7-2 to TRBJ1-2, with no clear D. Per the germline V gene, CDR1 is SGHTA and CDR2 is FQGNSA. The CDR3 contains 12 residues. V lost 1 base and J 5 bases, leaving 5 bases between the germline ends. The CDR3: CASSLEVYGYTF. CDR3 nucleotide sequence: TGTGCCAGCAGCTTAGAAGTATATGGCTACACCTTC.

Here the CDR3 reads CASSPTDEWTGNTEAFF. CDR3 sequence (DNA): TGTGCCAGTAGTCCTACGGACGAATGGACAGGGAACACTGAAGCTTTCTTT. The chain carries TRBV19 and TRBJ1-1, with TRBD1 identical over 7 bases. The V and J ends lost 5 bases and 1 base, in that order; junction bases with no gene match: 13. CDR1 and CDR2 from the germline V gene are LNHDA and SQIVND (reference sequence). The CDR3 extends over 17 amino acids.

This chain uses TRBV4-3 with TRBJ1-2; 8 bases line up with TRBD1. CDR1 and CDR2 from the germline V gene are LGHNA and YSLEER. There are 15 residues in the CDR3. Germline trimming cut 5 bases from V and 7 bases from J; bases unmatched to any gene: 12. CDR3 protein: CASSAVLGQGTGYTF. The DNA for the CDR3 is TGCGCCAGCAGCGCTGTCCTTGGACAGGGTACTGGCTACACCTTC.

The rearrangement uses TRBV6-5 and TRBJ2-1, with TRBD2 matching 13 bases. Germline CDR1 and CDR2: MNHEY and SVGAGI. This CDR3 region has 14 residues. With 2 bases clipped from V and 15 bases from J, the junction kept 7 bases outside the gene matches. The CDR3 sequence: CASSYETSGRFAFF. Written as DNA, the CDR3 is TGTGCCAGCAGTTACGAGACTAGCGGGAGGTTCGCGTTCTTC.

This chain joins TRBV27 and TRBJ1-2; D might be TRBD1 (6 bases). Germline V gene data show CDR1 as MNHEY and CDR2 as SMNVEV (reference sequence). V lost 3 bases and J lost 3, with 20 bases in between. The CDR3 runs 17 residues. CDR3 sequence reads: CASSFGNIGSGDYGYTF. The CDR3 DNA reads TGTGCCAGCAGTTTCGGCAACATCGGGTCAGGGGACTATGGCTACACCTTC.

The J gene is TRBJ2-1, the V gene TRBV11-2; possibly TRBD2 for D (6 bases). Trimming stripped 6 bases from V and 9 bases from J, with 15 bases between. From germline, CDR1 is SGHAT and CDR2 FQNNGV. This CDR3 has 13 amino acids. The CDR3 bases are TGTGCCAGCAGACGCGGAGGGTCGGTTGAGCAGTTCTTC. Translated, it gives CASRRGGSVEQFF.

The chain recombines TRBV18 with TRBJ1-1; D is undetermined. Trimming shortened V by 8 bases and J by 2 bases, and 12 bases separated the two germline ends. The V gene's germline CDR1 is KGHSH and CDR2 LQKENI. The CDR3 runs to 13 residues. This CDR3 reads CASQTTANTEAFF. In nucleotides, the CDR3 is TGTGCCAGCCAGACAACAGCCAACACTGAAGCTTTCTTT.

CDR3 loop: CASSPRPGPDTQYF. The CDR3 coding sequence is TGTGCCAGCAGCCCGCGGCCAGGACCAGATACGCAGTATTTT. V is TRBV9 and J is TRBJ2-3; D uncertain. Germline V gene lookup returns CDR1 SGDLS and CDR2 YYNGEE. CDR3 length: 14 amino acids. V lost 4 bases, J lost 4 bases, and 13 bases lay in between.

This chain joins TRBV5-1 and TRBJ2-3; unclear D gene. CDR3 length equals 15 residues. Germline CDR1 is SGHRS and CDR2 is YFSETQ. V lost 0 bases and J lost 1, with 9 bases in between. CDR3 in amino acids: CASSLGQPRTDTQYF. In DNA form, the CDR3 reads TGCGCCAGCAGCTTGGGCCAGCCACGCACAGATACGCAGTATTTT.

This chain joins TRBV6-5 and TRBJ2-7, with D perhaps being TRBD1 or TRBD2 (5 bases each). Trimming left V 5 bases short and J 2 bases short, with 13 bases between. The CDR3 sequence is 14 residues long. From germline, CDR1 is MNHEY and CDR2 SVGAGI. The CDR3 DNA reads as TGTGCCAGCAGTGAGAGGGGCCTAACCTACGAGCAGTACTTC. Protein sequence: CASSERGLTYEQYF.

The rearrangement joins TRBV10-3 to TRBJ1-1, with D perhaps matching TRBD1 (6 bases). The CDR3 extends over 14 amino acids. Germline CDR1 is ENHRY and CDR2 is SYGVKD. Deletions cut 4 bases from V and 5 bases from J, with 14 bases between. CDR3: CAISGGRGETEAFF. The CDR3 bases are TGTGCCATCAGTGGGGGCAGGGGTGAGACTGAAGCTTTCTTT.

The V and J genes are TRBV18 and TRBJ2-1, with TRBD1 matching over 8 bases. Germline CDR1 KGHSH, CDR2 LQKENI. This CDR3 comprises 14 residues. V lost 3 bases to trimming and J lost 6 bases; unmatched junction nucleotides: 4. The CDR3 here is CASSPTGVSNEQFF. The CDR3 DNA follows: TGTGCCAGCTCACCGACAGGGGTCTCCAATGAGCAGTTCTTC.

This chain uses TRBV2 with TRBJ2-3, with 13 nucleotides matching TRBD2. Trimming removed 4 bases from V and 2 bases from J; junction bases left unmatched: 3. The length of the CDR3 is 16 residues. Germline V gene lookup returns CDR1 SNHLY and CDR2 FYNNEI. CDR3: CASSVGLAGATDTQYF. Written as DNA, the CDR3 is TGTGCCAGCAGTGTTGGACTAGCGGGGGCCACAGATACGCAGTATTTT. The full variable domain, rest sourced from reference TRBV2 and TRBJ2-3, is EPEVTQTPSHQVTQMGQEVILRCVPISNHLYFYWYRQILGQKVEFLVSFYNNEISEKSEIFDDQFSVERPDGSNFTLKIRSTKLEDSAMYFCASSVGLAGATDTQYFGPGTRLTVL.

The CDR3, as DNA: TGTGCCAGCAGTTTTCGGGGGAACGCCTATGGCTACACCTTC. Protein product: CASSFRGNAYGYTF. The chain combines TRBV28 with TRBJ1-2; a weak D match, TRBD1 (5 bases). The CDR3 is 14 amino acids. Germline-derived CDR1 and CDR2 are MDHEN and SYDVKM. Trimming pared 3 bases from V and 4 bases from J, leaving 12 bases between.

The chain has TRBV6-1 and TRBJ2-1; no definite D call. This CDR3 comprises 17 residues. CDR1 MNHNS and CDR2 SASEGT come from the germline V gene. V was cut by 1 base and J by 4 bases, with 17 bases left in between. The CDR3 region is CASSEEPILKEYNEQFF. The CDR3 DNA follows: TGTGCCAGCAGTGAAGAGCCTATCCTAAAGGAGTACAATGAGCAGTTCTTC.

V usage is TRBV10-3 and J usage is TRBJ2-1; perhaps TRBD1 as D (7 bases). Germline CDR1 and CDR2: ENHRY and SYGVKD. V was trimmed by 6 bases and J by 5 bases, leaving 23 bases between them. The CDR3 extends over 17 amino acids. The CDR3 sequence is CAIRSLQGGPGDNEQFF. CDR3 in DNA: TGTGCCATCAGGTCACTTCAGGGGGGCCCGGGAGACAATGAGCAGTTCTTC.

There are a few counts of this clone. V and J are TRBV7-6 and TRBJ2-7, with TRBD2 identical over 7 bases. The CDR3 is made up of 13 amino acids. The germline V gene has CDR1 SGHVS and CDR2 FNYEAQ. The V and J ends lost 5 bases and 7 bases, in that order; junction bases with no gene match: 8. CDR3 DNA sequence: TGTGCCAGCAGCCCCCCAGCGCGGGGGGAGCAGTACTTC. Translation gives CASSPPARGEQYF.

The V and J genes are TRBV6-6 and TRBJ1-2; no firm D call. Germline V gene sequence: CDR1 MNHNY, CDR2 SVGAGI (reference sequence). The germline V and J ends were trimmed by 0 bases and 5 bases, with 4 bases remaining between them. The CDR3 loop spans 12 amino acids. The CDR3 DNA reads TGTGCCAGCAGTTACTCGGCTTATGGCTACACCTTC. It yields the protein CASSYSAYGYTF.